One and the same sample provided the 24 T cell receptor beta chains below, sequenced in a study of cytomegalovirus exposure and HLA in healthy donors. Produced via immunoSEQ multiplex PCR; TCRdb's table is partial and in-frame only. The table lists roughly 180,000 clones, approximately 86% of them singletons. The material sequenced was PBMCs. The receptors here all came from a man aged 25-40 years in good health and CMV-seropositive.

J is TRBJ2-4 and V is TRBV7-2; the D is unclear. From germline, CDR1 is SGHTA and CDR2 FQGNSA. The CDR3 length is 13 residues. Trimming left V 2 bases short and J 5 bases short, with 7 bases between. The CDR3 here is CASSLYYQNIQYF. For the CDR3, the DNA is TGTGCCAGCAGCTTATATTATCAAAACATTCAGTACTTC.

This chain joins TRBV9 and TRBJ1-1, with 8 bases fitting TRBD1. Trimming took 2 bases from V and 3 from J; bases not matched to a gene: 6. The CDR3 runs 15 residues. The germline CDR1 and CDR2 sequences are SGDLS and YYNGEE. CDR3 residues: CASSVQGASYTEAFF. The DNA for the CDR3 is TGTGCCAGCAGCGTGCAGGGGGCGTCGTACACTGAAGCTTTCTTT.

The rearrangement links TRBV7-2 to TRBJ2-7; D not certain. The CDR3 has 12 amino acids. V shed 5 bases and J shed 10 bases, with 15 bases lying between them. Germline V CDR1 and CDR2: SGHTA, FQGNSA. The CDR3 region has the DNA TGTGCCAGCAGCCGTGCCTCCGGGCCCCAGTACTTC. Residues: CASSRASGPQYF.

This chain uses TRBV4-2 with TRBJ2-2; 15 positions agree with TRBD2. Germline CDR1 and CDR2: LGHNA and YNFKEQ. The CDR3 runs 20 residues. Trimming removed 3 bases from V and 3 bases from J; junction bases left unmatched: 11. The CDR3 protein is CASSHFRGLAGGLDTGELFF. In DNA form, the CDR3 reads TGTGCCAGCAGCCACTTTCGCGGACTAGCGGGGGGGCTTGACACCGGGGAGCTGTTTTTT.

This chain uses TRBV28 with TRBJ2-1; TRBD1 agrees at 8 bases. Germline V gene data show CDR1 as MDHEN and CDR2 as SYDVKM. V shed 2 bases, J shed 5 bases, and the junction held 2 bases outside the gene matches. This CDR3 has 14 amino acids. The CDR3 here is CASSLQGANNEQFF. The DNA for the CDR3 is TGTGCCAGCAGTTTACAGGGGGCTAACAATGAGCAGTTCTTC.

This CDR3 is CASSFYRGRNTEAFF. Here the CDR3 DNA reads TGTGCCAGCAGCTTCTACAGGGGGCGAAACACTGAAGCTTTCTTT. The V and J genes are TRBV27 and TRBJ1-1; 9 nucleotides line up with TRBD1. CDR3 length: 15 residues. CDR1 is MNHEY and CDR2 is SMNVEV in the germline V gene (reference sequence). J was trimmed by 2 bases and V by 6 bases; bases with no gene match: 7.

The chain joins TRBV9 to TRBJ1-1, with D perhaps TRBD1 (5 bases). The V gene lost 3 bases and the J gene lost 6 bases, with 15 bases spanning the gap. CDR3 size: 14 residues. CDR1 and CDR2 (germline): SGDLS, YYNGEE. The CDR3 protein is CASSARQPPSEAFF. Here the CDR3 DNA reads TGTGCCAGCAGCGCCCGACAGCCCCCGTCTGAAGCTTTCTTT.

The CDR3: CASSVSTGGRTDTQYF. The CDR3 bases are TGTGCCAGCAGTGTTTCAACGGGAGGAAGAACAGATACGCAGTATTTT. The J gene is TRBJ2-3, the V gene TRBV25-1, with 7 bases fitting TRBD2. Germline V CDR1 and CDR2: MGHDK, SYGVNS. The V and J ends lost 4 bases and 3 bases, in that order; junction bases with no gene match: 10. The CDR3 runs to 16 residues.

V and J are TRBV18 and TRBJ1-5; D gene ambiguous. V was cut by 4 bases and J by 0 bases, with 7 bases left in between. The CDR3 sequence is 14 residues long. Looked up from germline, CDR1 is KGHSH and CDR2 is LQKENI. This chain's CDR3 is CASSLSRSNQPQHF. The CDR3 bases are TGTGCCAGCTCACTGAGTCGTAGCAATCAGCCCCAGCATTTT.

The gene calls are TRBV29-1 and TRBJ2-7; either TRBD1 or TRBD2 may supply D (5 bases each). This CDR3 has 15 amino acids. Germline V gene data show CDR1 as SQVTM and CDR2 as ANQGSEA. Trimming removed 7 bases from V and 2 bases from J, with 21 bases in between. This chain's CDR3 is CSARGTRSTPYEQYF. For the CDR3, the DNA is TGCAGCGCTCGTGGGACCCGATCGACCCCCTACGAGCAGTACTTC.

The V gene is TRBV4-1, the J gene TRBJ1-6; TRBD1 matches 9 bases. The trim removed 0 bases at V and 8 bases at J, leaving 11 bases unmatched. The CDR3 covers 18 residues. Germline CDR1 and CDR2: MGHRA and YSYEKL. In DNA, the CDR3 is TGCGCCAGCAGCCAAGAGCCGCTCACAGGGGGCGGTGATTCACCCCTCCACTTT. Its protein product is CASSQEPLTGGGDSPLHF.

V usage is TRBV7-3 and J usage is TRBJ2-1; 13 positions agree with TRBD2. Trimming cost V 4 bases and J 7 bases; bases outside gene matches: 4. The V gene's germline CDR1 is SGHTA and CDR2 FQGTGA. This CDR3 is built from 15 residues. CDR3 coding DNA: TGTGCCAGCAGCTCCGGACTAGCGGGAGTGAATGAGCAGTTCTTC. This gives the protein CASSSGLAGVNEQFF.

V is TRBV28 and J is TRBJ2-7; tentatively, D is TRBD2 (6 bases). Germline V lookup: CDR1 MDHEN, CDR2 SYDVKM. The CDR3 length is 11 residues. The V and J ends lost 8 bases and 3 bases respectively, with 8 bases between them. The CDR3, as DNA: TGTGCCAGCTCGGGGGACTACGAGCAGTACTTC. Its protein is CASSGDYEQYF.

The chain couples TRBV9 to TRBJ2-2; 9 positions match TRBD2. V lost 0 bases and J lost 6; bases outside the gene matches: 6. CDR3 length equals 16 residues. CDR1 is SGDLS, CDR2 YYNGEE, per germline. In nucleotides, the CDR3 is TGTGCCAGCAGCGTAGTTCCTAGCGGGACGGCCGGGGAGCTGTTTTTT. It codes for CASSVVPSGTAGELFF.

The rearrangement joins TRBV7-9 to TRBJ2-7; D is unresolved. Trimming stripped 2 bases from V and 6 bases from J, with 14 bases between. CDR3 length equals 14 residues. Germline lookup yields CDR1 SEHNR and CDR2 FQNEAQ (reference sequence). The CDR3, as DNA: TGTGCCAGCAGCTTAAGTGAAATGGGTCTCGAGCAGTACTTC. Encoded protein: CASSLSEMGLEQYF.

The chain links TRBV25-1 to TRBJ2-7; D unclear. Germline lookup yields CDR1 MGHDK and CDR2 SYGVNS. This CDR3 region has 13 residues. The germline V and J ends were trimmed by 5 bases and 3 bases, with 11 bases remaining between them. Here the CDR3 DNA reads TGTGCCAGCAGTCAAGGGTTGAACTACGAGCAGTACTTC. Protein product: CASSQGLNYEQYF.

This chain connects TRBV19 to TRBJ1-1; unclear D gene. The CDR3 length is 10 residues. Between the trimmed V and J ends, which lost 8 bases and 7 bases, there was a span of 8 bases. The germline V gene encodes CDR1 LNHDA and CDR2 SQIVND (reference sequence). CDR3 coding DNA: TGTGCCAGTGGCCCCTTTGAAGCTTTCTTT. This encodes CASGPFEAFF.

J is TRBJ1-1 and V is TRBV6-5, with D perhaps TRBD1 (5 bases). V was trimmed by 5 bases and J by 6 bases, leaving 19 bases between them. The V gene's germline CDR1 is MNHEY and CDR2 SVGAGI. The CDR3 is made up of 15 amino acids. The DNA of the CDR3 is TGTGCCAGCAGTCTCCAAGGGGCGGGGGTCGCTGAAGCTTTCTTT. This gives the protein CASSLQGAGVAEAFF.

The V gene is TRBV7-2, the J gene TRBJ2-2, with D hard to call. The CDR3 sequence is 15 residues long. Per germline, CDR1 SGHTA and CDR2 FQGNSA. V lost 1 base and J lost 6, with 12 bases in between. The CDR3: CASSLVVAGPGELFF. CDR3 in DNA: TGTGCCAGCAGCTTAGTAGTTGCAGGTCCCGGGGAGCTGTTTTTT.

The chain employs TRBV29-1 and TRBJ1-1; D is perhaps TRBD1 (5 bases). V lost 4 bases to trimming and J lost 0 bases, with 12 bases between them. CDR3 size: 14 residues. Germline V gene lookup returns CDR1 SQVTM and CDR2 ANQGSEA. The CDR3 sequence is CSVAEGTLNTEAFF. The DNA of the CDR3 is TGCAGCGTTGCCGAGGGGACGCTGAACACTGAAGCTTTCTTT. Full variable domain (missing parts from reference TRBV29-1 and TRBJ1-1): SAVISQKPSRDICQRGTSLTIQCQVDSQVTMMFWYRQQPGQSLTLIATANQGSEATYESGFVIDKFPISRPNLTFSTLTVSNMSPEDSSIYLCSVAEGTLNTEAFFGQGTRLTVV.

The chain recombines TRBV9 with TRBJ2-7; perhaps TRBD1 as D (5 bases). The CDR3 loop spans 16 amino acids. Trimming took 3 bases from V and 6 from J, leaving 22 bases between them. Germline V gene lookup returns CDR1 SGDLS and CDR2 YYNGEE. The CDR3 loop reads CASSELVQGTTSEQYF. The CDR3 DNA is TGTGCCAGCAGCGAACTTGTGCAGGGAACCACTTCCGAGCAGTACTTC.

This chain joins TRBV18 and TRBJ1-2; TRBD1 might be the D (6 bases). CDR3 length: 15 residues. Trimming took 2 bases from V and 6 from J, leaving 16 bases between them. Germline loops: CDR1 KGHSH, CDR2 LQKENI. CDR3 sequence (DNA): TGTGCCAGCTCACCAAGTAGCAGGGGAAGGGATGGCTACACCTTC. The encoded protein is CASSPSSRGRDGYTF.

The chain joins TRBV27 to TRBJ2-1; D unclear. The CDR3 totals 14 residues. V was pared by 3 bases and J by 8 bases, with 14 bases between. Germline V gives CDR1 MNHEY, CDR2 SMNVEV (reference sequence). In DNA form, the CDR3 reads TGTGCCAGCAGTTTTGGGTTGGGTACCGATGAGCAGTTCTTC. The encoded protein is CASSFGLGTDEQFF.

The chain joins TRBV18 to TRBJ2-5, with 8 bases aligning to TRBD1. From germline, CDR1 is KGHSH and CDR2 LQKENI. The CDR3 consists of 16 residues. With 2 bases clipped from V and 4 bases from J, the junction kept 9 bases outside the gene matches. DNA of the CDR3: TGTGCCAGCTCACCAGGGACAGGCTTCCGCCGAGAGACCCAGTACTTC. It codes for CASSPGTGFRRETQYF.